The rows below give T cell receptor beta chains drawn from one sample of a study of blood T cell repertoires in COVID-19. Data came from immunoSEQ multiplex PCR; TCRdb stores just in-frame clones and leaves some out. The sample carries about 200,000 clones, approximately 80% recorded once. Sequences were obtained from PBMCs or T cells enriched from blood (not recorded which). The receptors originated from a man aged 40-55 years who had recovered from COVID-19. Both conserved end residues are part of each CDR3. Each record gives: clone size, D gene, V gene, J gene, CDR3 DNA, CDR3 protein. The D gene is left open where the match is weak. Not all rows give a size; the values are once, few, many and, for expanded clones, a class.

-	TRBD1	TRBV10-1	TRBJ2-3	TGCGCCAGCAGTGATATACGACAGGGGATGACAGATACGCAGTATTTT	CASSDIRQGMTDTQYF
-	-	TRBV9	TRBJ1-5	TGTGCCAGCAGCGTAGACGGGGGCAATCAGCCCCAGCATTTT	CASSVDGGNQPQHF
-	-	TRBV30	TRBJ1-3	TGTGCCTGGAGCCAGACAGGCGTCATGGGTGGAAACACCATATATTTT	CAWSQTGVMGGNTIYF
-	TRBD1	TRBV11-2	TRBJ1-5	TGTGCCAGCAGCCCGGACAGGGCTAGTCAGCCCCAGCATTTT	CASSPDRASQPQHF
-	-	TRBV5-1	TRBJ1-1	TGCGCCAGCAGCTCGGGTACTTTGAACACTGAAGCTTTCTTT	CASSSGTLNTEAFF
few	TRBD1	TRBV6-5	TRBJ1-2	TGTGCCAGCAGAGACACAGGGGCAGCTAACTATGGCTACACCTTC	CASRDTGAANYGYTF
-	-	TRBV9	TRBJ2-7	TGTGCCAGCAGCGTAGGTTGGGGGCCCTACGAGCAGTACTTC	CASSVGWGPYEQYF
-	TRBD1	TRBV29-1	TRBJ1-2	TGCAGCGTTGAAGTGGGACAGTATGGCTACACCTTC	CSVEVGQYGYTF
few	-	TRBV27	TRBJ1-5	TGTGCCAGCAGTCCAGGGTGGGGTTCTCAGCCCCAGCATTTT	CASSPGWGSQPQHF
-	TRBD2	TRBV19	TRBJ2-1	TGTGCCAGTAGTTCTCGGACTAGCGGGAGGACAGATGAGCAGTTCTTC	CASSSRTSGRTDEQFF
-	TRBD1	TRBV10-3	TRBJ1-1	TGTGCCATCAACACCGGGACAGGGAGTACTGAAGCTTTCTTT	CAINTGTGSTEAFF
-	-	TRBV6-2/TRBV6-3	TRBJ2-1	TGTGCCAGCAGTTTGGGAGAGCGTCGGTTCTTC	CASSLGERRFF
-	TRBD1	TRBV29-1	TRBJ1-2	TGCAGCGTTAGTGCCCCAGGGGGCGCAGTGAACTATGGCTACACCTTC	CSVSAPGGAVNYGYTF
-	TRBD1	TRBV7-2	TRBJ2-2	TGTGCCAGCAGCTTGTTCGAGACAGGGGCCACCGGGGAGCTGTTTTTT	CASSLFETGATGELFF
-	-	TRBV5-4	TRBJ1-3	TGTGCCAGCAGCACCAAGACCGAGGTCTCTGGAAACACCATATATTTT	CASSTKTEVSGNTIYF
once	-	TRBV28	TRBJ2-1	TGTGCCAGCAGTCCCACCGGGACTTACAATGAGCAGTTCTTC	CASSPTGTYNEQFF
-	TRBD2	TRBV4-2	TRBJ2-5	TGTGCCAGCAGCCAAGAACTGAGCGGGAGTCAGGGGACCCAGTACTTC	CASSQELSGSQGTQYF
-	TRBD1	TRBV7-6	TRBJ1-2	TGTGCCAGCAGCTCAGGACAGGGCTATGGCTACACCTTC	CASSSGQGYGYTF
-	-	TRBV13	TRBJ1-3	TGTGCCAGCAGCTTGGGGCGGAGCTCTGGAAACACCATATATTTT	CASSLGRSSGNTIYF
-	-	TRBV7-2	TRBJ2-2	TGTGCCAGCAGCTTAATCCTCCGGGAGCTGTTTTTT	CASSLILRELFF
-	TRBD1	TRBV7-3	TRBJ1-6	TGTGCCAGCAGCTTAAGGGGACAGGGATCACCCCTCCACTTT	CASSLRGQGSPLHF
-	TRBD1	TRBV18	TRBJ2-3	TGTGCCAGCTCAAGACAGGGGAGCACAGATACGCAGTATTTT	CASSRQGSTDTQYF